The 15 T cell receptor beta chains listed next were all sequenced from one sample in a study of blood T cell repertoires in COVID-19. Assay: immunoSEQ multiplex PCR; the TCRdb copy retains only in-frame clones and omits some. In the table there are approximately 35,000 clones, approximately 85% of which are singletons. Material: peripheral blood. The receptors were sampled from a man aged 60-69 years with active COVID-19.

CDR3 protein: CASSIGTGWGELFF. CDR3 sequence (DNA): TGTGCCAGTAGTATCGGTACAGGGTGGGGGGAGCTGTTTTTT. J is TRBJ2-2 and V is TRBV19, with D possibly being TRBD1 (6 bases). V lost 3 bases and J 8 bases, leaving 13 bases between the germline ends. The CDR3 totals 14 residues. Germline loops: CDR1 LNHDA, CDR2 SQIVND (reference sequence).

The J gene is TRBJ1-2, the V gene TRBV28; 7 nucleotides align to TRBD1. After removal of 5 bases from V and 7 bases from J, the junction contained 10 bases not matched to a gene. The CDR3 is made up of 14 amino acids. Germline values: CDR1 MDHEN, CDR2 SYDVKM. The CDR3 bases are TGTGCCAGCAGTATCCTGACAGGGCTAGGTGGCTACACCTTC. The encoded protein is CASSILTGLGGYTF.

J is TRBJ1-2 and V is TRBV7-2; 8 bases agree with TRBD1. Germline CDR1 is SGHTA and CDR2 is FQGNSA. V dropped 5 bases and J dropped 4; count of bases not matched to a gene: 6. This CDR3 is built from 14 residues. In nucleotides, the CDR3 is TGTGCCAGCAGCCCAACAGGGGGTGGCTATGGCTACACCTTC. Protein sequence: CASSPTGGGYGYTF.

The chain is built from TRBV5-1 and TRBJ2-5; TRBD2 is a possible D gene (6 bases). Germline assignment: CDR1 SGHRS and CDR2 YFSETQ. The V gene lost 0 bases and the J gene lost 4 bases, with 16 bases spanning the gap. This CDR3 has 16 amino acids. The CDR3 sequence: CASSLERSRGSETQYF. The CDR3 bases are TGCGCCAGCAGCTTGGAGCGGTCGCGGGGTTCAGAGACCCAGTACTTC. Full variable domain (remainder filled in from reference TRBV5-1 and TRBJ2-5): KAGVTQTPRYLIKTRGQQVTLSCSPISGHRSVSWYQQTPGQGLQFLFEYFSETQRNKGNFPGRFSGRQFSNSRSEMNVSTLELGDSALYLCASSLERSRGSETQYFGPGTRLLVL.

The chain is built from TRBV28 and TRBJ2-5; 9 bases are a match to TRBD1. This CDR3 comprises 15 residues. V lost 3 bases, J lost 5 bases, and 7 bases stayed unmatched. Germline V gene data show CDR1 as MDHEN and CDR2 as SYDVKM. The CDR3 protein is CASSFDSTGGETQYF. The CDR3 DNA follows: TGTGCCAGCAGTTTCGACTCAACAGGGGGCGAGACCCAGTACTTC.

CDR3 amino acids: CSGWTSGSTDTQYF. Here the CDR3 DNA reads TGCAGCGGGTGGACTAGCGGGAGCACAGATACGCAGTATTTT. The chain employs TRBV29-1 and TRBJ2-3; 11 bases are a match to TRBD2. With V trimmed by 7 bases and J by 0 bases, 3 bases remained unmatched. The CDR3 spans 14 residues. Germline-derived CDR1 and CDR2 are SQVTM and ANQGSEA.

V is TRBV15 and J is TRBJ2-1; TRBD2 agrees at 10 bases. This CDR3 contains 20 residues. Germline V CDR1 and CDR2: LNHNV, YYDKDF (reference sequence). V shed 1 base, J shed 1 base, and the junction held 13 bases outside the gene matches. Written as DNA, the CDR3 is TGTGCCACCAGCAGAGCGGGAAGCGGGAGGGCCCACCCATCCTACAATGAGCAGTTCTTC. The encoded protein is CATSRAGSGRAHPSYNEQFF.

The chain combines TRBV5-3 with TRBJ2-3; 13 bases fit TRBD2. TRBV5-3 is flagged as an ORF with uncertain function. This CDR3 contains 17 residues. Germline trimming cut 3 bases from V and 6 bases from J; bases unmatched to any gene: 10. Here the CDR3 DNA reads TGTGCCAGAAGCTCCCTCGGGACTAGCGGGGTCCGGGATACGCAGTATTTT. It codes for CARSSLGTSGVRDTQYF.

The rearrangement joins TRBV9 to TRBJ2-1; TRBD2 matches at 10 bases. The V and J ends lost 3 bases and 7 bases, in that order; junction bases with no gene match: 7. This CDR3 is 15 amino acids long. CDR1 and CDR2 (germline): SGDLS, YYNGEE. CDR3 amino acids: CASSASSGSPNEQFF. The CDR3 DNA sequence: TGTGCCAGCAGCGCATCTAGCGGGAGCCCAAATGAGCAGTTCTTC.

This chain connects TRBV29-1 to TRBJ2-2, with D possibly TRBD2 on 6 matching bases. Trimming took 5 bases from V and 1 from J, leaving 8 bases between them. Germline V gene sequence: CDR1 SQVTM, CDR2 ANQGSEA. This CDR3 has 13 residues. The CDR3 here is CSVPGLNTGELFF. The CDR3 bases are TGCAGCGTTCCGGGACTGAACACCGGGGAGCTGTTTTTT.

This chain joins TRBV12-3 or TRBV12-4 and TRBJ2-7, with 11 bases fitting TRBD1. The CDR3 runs to 13 residues. J lost 0 bases, V lost 11 bases, and 3 bases had no gene match. CDR3 coding DNA: TGTGCCTCCGGGACAGGGGGCTCCTACGAGCAGTACTTC. Translated, it gives CASGTGGSYEQYF.

V is TRBV2 and J is TRBJ2-1; TRBD2 aligns across 8 bases. V dropped 7 bases and J dropped 5; count of bases not matched to a gene: 7. CDR1 and CDR2 (germline): SNHLY, FYNNEI. The CDR3 is made up of 14 amino acids. CDR3 sequence (DNA): TGTGCCAGCATGGCGACTAGCGCTAACAATGAGCAGTTCTTC. Its protein is CASMATSANNEQFF.

The chain uses TRBV9 and TRBJ2-1; 9 positions agree with TRBD1. Germline CDR1 SGDLS, CDR2 YYNGEE. CDR3 length equals 15 residues. The V gene end was trimmed by 3 bases and the J gene end by 6 bases; junction bases not matched to a gene: 7. CDR3 region: CASSASGTGSNEQFF. CDR3 DNA sequence: TGTGCCAGCAGCGCATCCGGGACAGGGTCCAATGAGCAGTTCTTC.

This clone has just one count. The chain links TRBV11-2 to TRBJ1-2; 8 bases line up with TRBD1. Per the germline V gene, CDR1 is SGHAT and CDR2 is FQNNGV. The J segment lost 3 bases and the V segment lost 1 base, leaving 7 bases of the junction unmatched. CDR3 length: 16 amino acids. The CDR3 region has the DNA TGTGCCAGCAGCTTAGCAGGTCCAGGGGGCTACTATGGCTACACCTTC. This codes for CASSLAGPGGYYGYTF.

This chain uses TRBV28 with TRBJ2-7; 7 bases fit TRBD1. Germline CDR1 and CDR2: MDHEN and SYDVKM. The trim removed 5 bases at V and 11 bases at J, leaving 12 bases unmatched. The CDR3 is 13 amino acids. CDR3 protein: CASSPPRTGPKYV. The CDR3 DNA sequence: TGTGCCAGCAGTCCCCCTCGGACAGGACCGAAGTACGTC.